The clone carrying this T cell receptor (beta chain) was seen once. The antigen is unknown. The entry originates in a study of shared clonotypes between healthy human individuals. Study overall: Three plates were used per donor for CD4 naive, three for CD4 memory, two for CD8 naive and one for CD8 memory. Study findings and constraints: Generally, naive subsets (rather than memory subsets) showed larger estimated richness.

The CDR3 sequence is 15 residues long. CDR1 and CDR2 from the germline V gene are KGHSH and LQKENI. V was shortened by 2 bases and J by 4 bases, with 11 bases between the two germline ends. Profiling relied on immunoSEQ multiplex PCR, and the TCRdb table lists in-frame clones only, not all of them. This sample has about 2.3 million clones, with under 95% found just once. The TCR comes from a man aged 18 to 30 in good health. Some clones in this sample may be carry-over from other donors' samples. The chain recombines TRBV18 with TRBJ2-2, with D uncertain. The sample was naive CD4+ T cells from PBMCs. Subset reported: CD45RA+ positively selected. The CDR3 coding sequence is TGTGCCAGCTCACCAATTTCCGGGTCCACCGGGGAGCTGTTTTTT. Translated: CASSPISGSTGELFF.